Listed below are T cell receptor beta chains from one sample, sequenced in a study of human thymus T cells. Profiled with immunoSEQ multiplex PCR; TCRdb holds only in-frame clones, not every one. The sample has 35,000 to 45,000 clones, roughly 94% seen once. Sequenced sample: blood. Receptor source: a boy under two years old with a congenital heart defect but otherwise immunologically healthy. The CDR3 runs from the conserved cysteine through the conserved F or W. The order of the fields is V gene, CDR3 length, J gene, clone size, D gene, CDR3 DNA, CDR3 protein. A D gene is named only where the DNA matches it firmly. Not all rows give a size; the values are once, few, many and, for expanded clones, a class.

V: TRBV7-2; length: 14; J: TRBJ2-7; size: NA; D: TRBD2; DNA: TGTGCCAGCAGCCTAAGCGGGGGGGCCTACGAGCAGTACTTC; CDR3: CASSLSGGAYEQYF
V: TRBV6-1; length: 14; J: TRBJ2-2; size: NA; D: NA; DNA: TGTGCCAGCAGTGCACGACGGGGCACCGGGGAGCTGTTTTTT; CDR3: CASSARRGTGELFF
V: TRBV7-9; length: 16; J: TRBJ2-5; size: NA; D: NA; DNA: TGTGCCAGCAGCCCAGGACGTATTAGCGACCAAGAGACCCAGTACTTC; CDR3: CASSPGRISDQETQYF
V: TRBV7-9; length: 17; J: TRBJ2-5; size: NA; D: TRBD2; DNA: TGTGCCAGCAGCGCGGGACTAGCGGGGGGGATACAAGAGACCCAGTACTTC; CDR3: CASSAGLAGGIQETQYF
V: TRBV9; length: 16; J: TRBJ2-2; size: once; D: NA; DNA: TGTGCCAGCAGCGTAGGTAATAGCGGGAACACCGGGGAGCTGTTTTTT; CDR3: CASSVGNSGNTGELFF
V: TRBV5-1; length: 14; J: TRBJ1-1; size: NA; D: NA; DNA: TGCGCCAGCAGCTTGGCCTCAGGGAACACTGAAGCTTTCTTT; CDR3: CASSLASGNTEAFF
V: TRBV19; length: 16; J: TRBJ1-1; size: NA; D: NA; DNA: TGTGCCAGTAGTATCCCCGGGTCCAGGATGAACACTGAAGCTTTCTTT; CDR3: CASSIPGSRMNTEAFF
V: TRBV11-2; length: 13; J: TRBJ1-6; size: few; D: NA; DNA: TGTGCCAGCAGCCAAGTCCCGGATTCACCCCTCCACTTT; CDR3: CASSQVPDSPLHF
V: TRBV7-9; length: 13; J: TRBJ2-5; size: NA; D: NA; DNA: TGTGCCAGCAGCTGGGGACAACAAGAGACCCAGTACTTC; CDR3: CASSWGQQETQYF
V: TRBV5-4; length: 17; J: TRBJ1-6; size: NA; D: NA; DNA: TGTGCCAGCAGCTTGGCGGGGAGCAGCTCCTATAATTCACCCCTCCACTTT; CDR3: CASSLAGSSSYNSPLHF
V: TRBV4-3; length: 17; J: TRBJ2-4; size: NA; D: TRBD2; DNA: TGCGCCAGCAGCCAAGTAGTGTCTAGCGGAGCCAAAAACATTCAGTACTTC; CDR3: CASSQVVSSGAKNIQYF
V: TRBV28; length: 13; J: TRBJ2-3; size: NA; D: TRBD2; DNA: TGTGCCAGCAGTTTACTAGCGGGGGGTCCGCAGTATTTT; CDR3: CASSLLAGGPQYF
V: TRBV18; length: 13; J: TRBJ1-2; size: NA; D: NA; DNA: TGTGCCAGCTCACGTTCCAGGGACTATGGCTACACCTTC; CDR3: CASSRSRDYGYTF
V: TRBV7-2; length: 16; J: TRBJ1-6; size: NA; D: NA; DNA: TGTGCCAGCAGCCTCCGACAGGCCGCCTCTAATTCACCCCTCCACTTT; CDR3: CASSLRQAASNSPLHF
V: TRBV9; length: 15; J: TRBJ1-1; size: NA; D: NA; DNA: TGTGCCAGCAGCCCAAACAGGGTAGGTTGGACTGAAGCTTTCTTT; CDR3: CASSPNRVGWTEAFF
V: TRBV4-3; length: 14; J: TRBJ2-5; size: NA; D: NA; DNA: TGCGCCAGCAGCCAAAGGTTAGGGCAAGAGACCCAGTACTTC; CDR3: CASSQRLGQETQYF
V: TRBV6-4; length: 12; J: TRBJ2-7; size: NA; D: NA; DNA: TGTGCCAGCAGTGATACAGACTACGAGCAGTACTTC; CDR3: CASSDTDYEQYF
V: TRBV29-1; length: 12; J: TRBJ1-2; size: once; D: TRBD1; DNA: TGCAGCGTTGATGCGACAGGGGTCGGCTACACCTTC; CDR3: CSVDATGVGYTF
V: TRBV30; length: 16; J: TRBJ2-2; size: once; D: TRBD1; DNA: TGTGCCTGGAGGATCTCCGGGACAGGGCGAACCGGGGAGCTGTTTTTT; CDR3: CAWRISGTGRTGELFF
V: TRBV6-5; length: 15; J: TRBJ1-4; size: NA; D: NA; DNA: TGTGCCAGCAGTTGGACCGGGACATGGAATGAAAAACTGTTTTTT; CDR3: CASSWTGTWNEKLFF